These 22 T cell receptor beta chains were all obtained from the same sample, sequenced in a study of blood T cell repertoires in COVID-19. Sequencing was performed with immunoSEQ multiplex PCR; in TCRdb, only in-frame clones are kept and a portion is missing. The repertoire holds fewer than 350,000 clones, with approximately 90% as singletons. The sample was PBMCs or T cells enriched from blood (not recorded which). These receptors all stem from a woman aged 30 to 39 with acute COVID-19.

The rearrangement uses TRBV6-5 and TRBJ1-1; tentatively, D is TRBD1 (6 bases). V lost 2 bases and J 11 bases, leaving 24 bases between the germline ends. Germline V gives CDR1 MNHEY, CDR2 SVGAGI. The CDR3 runs to 16 residues. The CDR3 spells CASSYDPMGVGGLAFF. For the CDR3, the DNA is TGTGCCAGCAGTTACGATCCAATGGGGGTTGGGGGCTTGGCTTTCTTT.

This chain connects TRBV28 to TRBJ2-7; 8 bases are shared with TRBD1. The CDR3 is made up of 14 amino acids. CDR1 and CDR2 (germline): MDHEN, SYDVKM. The V and J ends lost 5 bases and 6 bases, in that order; junction bases with no gene match: 9. This chain's CDR3 is CASSETGEQREQYF. In DNA, the CDR3 is TGTGCCAGCAGTGAGACAGGGGAACAACGCGAGCAGTACTTC.

In this sample, this clone turned up once. V gene TRBV10-3 combines with J gene TRBJ1-6, with D uncertain. The V gene lost 4 bases and the J gene lost 9 bases, with 13 bases spanning the gap. From germline, CDR1 is ENHRY and CDR2 SYGVKD. The length of the CDR3 is 14 residues. The CDR3 spells CAISVGDSGSPLHF. CDR3 coding DNA: TGTGCCATCAGTGTGGGAGACTCGGGTTCACCCCTCCACTTT.

This clone was picked up one time. The DNA for the CDR3 is TGTGCCAGCAGTTACAAGGGACTAGCGGGAACAGATACGCAGTATTTT. Encoded protein: CASSYKGLAGTDTQYF. This chain links TRBV6-2 or TRBV6-3 with TRBJ2-3, with 13 bases fitting TRBD2. Germline loops: CDR1 MNHEY, CDR2 SVGEGT. Trimming cost V 2 bases and J 3 bases; bases outside gene matches: 2. The CDR3 length is 16 residues.

This sequence joins TRBV5-4 and TRBJ1-1; D is possibly TRBD1 (6 bases). Trimming stripped 9 bases from V and 11 bases from J, with 41 bases between. This CDR3 region has 19 residues. Germline V gives CDR1 SGHNT, CDR2 YYREEE (reference sequence). The DNA for the CDR3 is TGTGCCACCAAACGGGGGGGGAGTAACATTGTGGGGACAATAGAGTCGGCTTTCTTT. This sequence encodes CATKRGGSNIVGTIESAFF.

In nucleotides, the CDR3 is TGTGCCAGCAGCTATGACAGCCAAGAGACCCAGTACTTC. Amino acids: CASSYDSQETQYF. The J gene is TRBJ2-5, the V gene TRBV7-3; possible D gene TRBD1, 5 bases. Per the germline V gene, CDR1 is SGHTA and CDR2 is FQGTGA. V lost 4 bases, J lost 1 base, and 7 bases lay in between. The CDR3 contains 13 residues.

The chain combines TRBV6-5 with TRBJ2-1; TRBD1 is a possible D gene (5 bases). The V gene lost 0 bases and the J gene lost 5 bases, with 14 bases spanning the gap. From germline, CDR1 is MNHEY and CDR2 SVGAGI. The length of the CDR3 is 16 residues. Here the CDR3 reads CASSYSRQPPHNEQFF. The CDR3 DNA reads as TGTGCCAGCAGTTACTCGAGACAGCCGCCCCACAATGAGCAGTTCTTC.

This chain uses TRBV6-2 or TRBV6-3 with TRBJ2-2, with no clear D. CDR3 length equals 15 residues. V was cut by 2 bases and J by 4 bases, with 11 bases left in between. Germline assignment: CDR1 MNHEY and CDR2 SVGEGT. The chain's CDR3 is CASSYIHTPTGELFF. The CDR3 DNA reads as TGTGCCAGCAGTTACATTCATACTCCCACCGGGGAGCTGTTTTTT.

The chain couples TRBV3-1 (or the pseudogene TRBV3-2) to TRBJ1-5; D remains ambiguous. Trimming removed 1 base from V and 8 bases from J, with 12 bases in between. Germline-derived CDR1 and CDR2 are LGHDT and YNNKEL (reference sequence). The CDR3 contains 14 residues. The CDR3 nucleotides are TGTGCCAGCAGCCAAGCGGGAGCTGGTAAGCCCCAGCATTTT. Translation gives CASSQAGAGKPQHF.

The chain uses TRBV6-2 or TRBV6-3 and TRBJ2-1; D not resolved. V lost 2 bases and J lost 0, with 8 bases in between. Germline V gene sequence: CDR1 MNHEY, CDR2 SVGEGT. This CDR3 comprises 15 residues. As DNA, the CDR3 is TGTGCCAGCAGTTACAGTACCAGCTCCTACAATGAGCAGTTCTTC. This translates into CASSYSTSSYNEQFF.

The chain carries TRBV30 and TRBJ1-2; 8 nucleotides agree with TRBD1. With V trimmed by 3 bases and J by 3 bases, 3 bases remained unmatched. This CDR3 has 13 amino acids. Germline V CDR1 and CDR2: GTSNPN, SVGIG (reference sequence). The CDR3 DNA is TGTGCCTGGAGATCGGACAGGGACTATGGCTACACCTTC. This sequence encodes CAWRSDRDYGYTF.

The gene calls are TRBV13 and TRBJ2-3, with 12 bases identical to TRBD2. Germline values: CDR1 PRHDT, CDR2 FYEKMQ (reference sequence). The trim removed 1 base at V and 3 bases at J, leaving 8 bases unmatched. The CDR3 totals 18 residues. CDR3 sequence: CASSLARLAGDRTDTQYF. CDR3 sequence (DNA): TGTGCCAGCAGCTTAGCGAGACTAGCGGGAGATCGGACAGATACGCAGTATTTT.

The V call is TRBV10-2, the J call TRBJ1-5; D unclear. Germline loops: CDR1 WSHSY, CDR2 SAAADI. Deletions cut 0 bases from V and 6 bases from J, with 6 bases between. The CDR3 totals 13 residues. The CDR3 protein is CASSESLAQPQHF. CDR3 sequence (DNA): TGCGCCAGCAGTGAGTCTTTAGCTCAGCCCCAGCATTTT.

This clone is a singleton in its sample. The rearrangement joins TRBV10-3 to TRBJ1-5; the match to TRBD1 covers 8 bases. Germline V gene data show CDR1 as ENHRY and CDR2 as SYGVKD. The CDR3 contains 16 residues. J gave up 6 bases and V 2 bases, and 9 bases lay outside the gene matches. The CDR3 DNA sequence: TGTGCCATCAGTGAGCCCGACAGGGGTAAAGCTCAGCCCCAGCATTTT. Translation: CAISEPDRGKAQPQHF.

V gene TRBV19 combines with J gene TRBJ2-1, with D tentatively TRBD2 (5 bases). CDR3 length: 16 amino acids. Germline CDR1 and CDR2: LNHDA and SQIVND (reference sequence). Trimming removed 3 bases from V and 5 bases from J, with 17 bases in between. The CDR3, as DNA: TGTGCCAGTAGTATCTACCGGGGTAAATTAAACAATGAGCAGTTCTTC. Translated, it gives CASSIYRGKLNNEQFF.

This chain's CDR3 is CASSQDSGTGAYEQYF. The CDR3 DNA reads TGCGCCAGCAGCCAAGACTCCGGGACAGGGGCCTACGAGCAGTACTTC. The chain joins TRBV4-1 to TRBJ2-7; 10 bases agree with TRBD1. With V trimmed by 0 bases and J by 2 bases, 4 bases remained unmatched. Germline CDR1 and CDR2: MGHRA and YSYEKL. This CDR3 contains 16 residues.

This chain connects TRBV28 to TRBJ2-3, with a tentative D call TRBD1 (6 bases). Germline values: CDR1 MDHEN, CDR2 SYDVKM. This CDR3 spans 15 amino acids. The V and J ends lost 7 bases and 2 bases respectively, with 16 bases between them. The chain's CDR3 is CASNYRGKYTDTQYF. In DNA, the CDR3 is TGTGCCAGCAACTATAGGGGGAAATACACAGATACGCAGTATTTT.

The chain recombines TRBV28 with TRBJ2-5, with 12 nucleotides matching TRBD2. Trimming removed 3 bases from V and 2 bases from J; junction bases left unmatched: 4. The CDR3 consists of 16 residues. The V gene's germline CDR1 is MDHEN and CDR2 SYDVKM. The CDR3 DNA is TGTGCCAGCAGTTTCCCGCTAGCGGGAGGGCAAGAGACCCAGTACTTC. Its translation: CASSFPLAGGQETQYF.

The rearrangement uses TRBV7-7 and TRBJ2-1; TRBD2 aligns across 10 bases. CDR3 size: 13 residues. Germline V gene sequence: CDR1 SSHAT, CDR2 FNYEAQ (reference sequence). J was trimmed by 9 bases and V by 6 bases; bases with no gene match: 5. The CDR3, as DNA: TGTGCCAGCAGTCAGCGGGAGGGGGGTGAGCAGTTCTTC. The encoded protein is CASSQREGGEQFF.

The V and J genes are TRBV2 and TRBJ2-3, with D possibly TRBD2 on 6 matching bases. The CDR3 has 14 residues. V lost 7 bases and J 0 bases, leaving 11 bases between the germline ends. Germline V CDR1 and CDR2: SNHLY, FYNNEI. The DNA for the CDR3 is TGTGCCAGCAAATCGGGGACTAGCACAGATACGCAGTATTTT. Residues: CASKSGTSTDTQYF.

This clone was counted only a few times. This chain links TRBV5-1 with TRBJ2-7, with 8 bases aligning to TRBD2. With V trimmed by 5 bases and J by 2 bases, 6 bases remained unmatched. CDR1 and CDR2 from the germline V gene are SGHRS and YFSETQ. The CDR3 runs 14 residues. CDR3 amino acids: CASSLTGGTYEQYF. In nucleotides, the CDR3 is TGCGCCAGCAGTCTAACGGGAGGGACCTACGAGCAGTACTTC.

The rearrangement joins TRBV7-2 to TRBJ1-6; the match to TRBD1 covers 8 bases. The ends lost 5 bases at V and 8 bases at J; junction bases unmatched: 2. The CDR3 sequence is 13 residues long. From germline, CDR1 is SGHTA and CDR2 FQGNSA. The CDR3 DNA reads TGTGCCAGCAGCCCACAGGGGGATTCACCCCTCCACTTT. It specifies CASSPQGDSPLHF.